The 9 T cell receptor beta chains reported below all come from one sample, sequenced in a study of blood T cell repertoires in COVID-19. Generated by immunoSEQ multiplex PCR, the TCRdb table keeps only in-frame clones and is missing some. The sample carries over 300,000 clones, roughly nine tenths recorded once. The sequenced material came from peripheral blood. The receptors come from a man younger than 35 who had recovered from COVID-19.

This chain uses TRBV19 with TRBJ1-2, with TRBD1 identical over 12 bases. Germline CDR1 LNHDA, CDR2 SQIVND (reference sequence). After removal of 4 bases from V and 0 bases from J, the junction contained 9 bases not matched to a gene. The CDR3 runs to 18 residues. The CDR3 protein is CASSTAAGQGASNYGYTF. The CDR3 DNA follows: TGTGCCAGTAGTACTGCGGCGGGACAGGGGGCTTCTAACTATGGCTACACCTTC.

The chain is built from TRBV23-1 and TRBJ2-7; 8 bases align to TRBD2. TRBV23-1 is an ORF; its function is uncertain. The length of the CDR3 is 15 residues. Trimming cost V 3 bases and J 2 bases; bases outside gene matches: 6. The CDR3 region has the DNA TGCGCCAGCAGTCAGCCACTAGCGGATACCTACGAGCAGTACTTC. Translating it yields CASSQPLADTYEQYF.

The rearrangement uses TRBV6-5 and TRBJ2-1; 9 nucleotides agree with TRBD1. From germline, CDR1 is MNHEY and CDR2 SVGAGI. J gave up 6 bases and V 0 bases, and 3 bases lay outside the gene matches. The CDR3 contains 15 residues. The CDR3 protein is CASSYSGTGSNEQFF. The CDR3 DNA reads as TGTGCCAGCAGTTACTCCGGGACAGGGAGCAATGAGCAGTTCTTC.

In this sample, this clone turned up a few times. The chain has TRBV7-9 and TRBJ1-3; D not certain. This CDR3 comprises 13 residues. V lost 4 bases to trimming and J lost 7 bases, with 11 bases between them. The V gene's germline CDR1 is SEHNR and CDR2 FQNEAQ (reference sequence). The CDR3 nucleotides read TGTGCCAGCAGCTCTATCGGTCGTAACACCATATATTTT. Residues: CASSSIGRNTIYF.

The CDR3 loop reads CASSQFKGGLVVDEQFF. The CDR3 DNA reads as TGCGCCAGCAGCCAGTTTAAAGGGGGACTAGTGGTCGATGAGCAGTTCTTC. The chain joins TRBV4-3 to TRBJ2-1; the match to TRBD2 covers 8 bases. The V gene's germline CDR1 is LGHNA and CDR2 YSLEER. The CDR3 runs 17 residues. Trimming removed 3 bases from V and 8 bases from J; junction bases left unmatched: 15.

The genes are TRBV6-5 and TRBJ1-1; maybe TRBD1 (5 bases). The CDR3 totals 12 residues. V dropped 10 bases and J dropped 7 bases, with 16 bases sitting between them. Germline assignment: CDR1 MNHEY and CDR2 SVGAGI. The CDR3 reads CATLPGGYEAFF. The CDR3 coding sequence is TGTGCCACCCTCCCGGGGGGATATGAAGCTTTCTTT.

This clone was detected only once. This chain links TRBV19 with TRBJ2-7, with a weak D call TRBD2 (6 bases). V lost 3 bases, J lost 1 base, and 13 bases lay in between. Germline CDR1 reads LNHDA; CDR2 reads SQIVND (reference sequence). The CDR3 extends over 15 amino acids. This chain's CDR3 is CASSMLQGGSYEQYF. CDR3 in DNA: TGTGCCAGTAGTATGTTGCAGGGAGGTTCCTACGAGCAGTACTTC. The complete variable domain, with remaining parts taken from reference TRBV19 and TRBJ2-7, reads DGGITQSPKYLFRKEGQNVTLSCEQNLNHDAMYWYRQDPGQGLRLIYYSQIVNDFQKGDIAEGYSVSREKKESFPLTVTSAQKNPTAFYLCASSMLQGGSYEQYFGPGTRLTVT.

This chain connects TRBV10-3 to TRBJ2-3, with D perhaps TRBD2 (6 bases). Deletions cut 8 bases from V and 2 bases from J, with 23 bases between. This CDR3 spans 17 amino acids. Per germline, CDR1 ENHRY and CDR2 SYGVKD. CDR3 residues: CAIDGGEGQGPTDTQYF. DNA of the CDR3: TGTGCCATCGACGGGGGAGAGGGGCAGGGCCCCACAGATACGCAGTATTTT.

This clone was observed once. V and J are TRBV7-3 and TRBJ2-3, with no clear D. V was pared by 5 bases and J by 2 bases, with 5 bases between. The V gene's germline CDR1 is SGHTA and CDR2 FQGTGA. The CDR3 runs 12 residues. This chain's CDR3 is CASSPDTDTQYF. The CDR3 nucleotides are TGTGCCAGCAGCCCAGACACAGATACGCAGTATTTT.